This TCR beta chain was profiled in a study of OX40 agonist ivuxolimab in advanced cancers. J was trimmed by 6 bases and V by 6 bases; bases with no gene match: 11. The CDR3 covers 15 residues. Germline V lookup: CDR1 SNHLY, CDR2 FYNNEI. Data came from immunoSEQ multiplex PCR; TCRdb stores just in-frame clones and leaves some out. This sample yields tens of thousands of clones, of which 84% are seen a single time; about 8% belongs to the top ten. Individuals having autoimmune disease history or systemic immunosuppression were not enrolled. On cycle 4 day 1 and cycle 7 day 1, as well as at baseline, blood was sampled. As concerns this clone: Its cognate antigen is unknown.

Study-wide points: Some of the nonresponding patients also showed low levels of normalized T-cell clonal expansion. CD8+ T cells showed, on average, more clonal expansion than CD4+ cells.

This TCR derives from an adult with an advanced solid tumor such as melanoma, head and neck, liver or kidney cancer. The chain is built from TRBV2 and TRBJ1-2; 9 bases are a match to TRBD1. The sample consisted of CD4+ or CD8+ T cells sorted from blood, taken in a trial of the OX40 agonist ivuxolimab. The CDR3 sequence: CASRLREGQGDGYTF. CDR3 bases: TGTGCCAGCAGATTGAGAGAGGGACAGGGCGATGGCTACACCTTC.